This is a list of T cell receptor beta chains from one sample in a study of PD-1 blockade in mismatch repair-deficient tumors. The data were produced by immunoSEQ multiplex PCR, yet TCRdb's version contains in-frame clones alone and is incomplete. The data contain some 120,000 clones, more than 70% of them seen just once; the ten biggest clones take up 10% to 15%. This material consisted of peripheral blood, taken about 17 months after starting pembrolizumab. These receptors were collected from an adult with mismatch repair-deficient cancer. Both conserved end residues are part of each CDR3. D genes are given only for firm matches. Part of the rows lack a size; the others show once, few, many or a class for expanded clones.

clone size: once; CDR3 length: 14; J gene: TRBJ2-3; V gene: TRBV7-3; D gene: .; CDR3 protein: CASSLTGGTDTQYF; CDR3 DNA: TGTGCCAGCAGCTTGACAGGAGGCACAGATACGCAGTATTTT
clone size: .; CDR3 length: 16; J gene: TRBJ2-3; V gene: TRBV4-3; D gene: .; CDR3 protein: CASSQRGRTSTDTQYF; CDR3 DNA: TGCGCCAGCAGCCAAAGGGGGAGGACTAGCACAGATACGCAGTATTTT
clone size: .; CDR3 length: 15; J gene: TRBJ1-1; V gene: TRBV19; D gene: TRBD1; CDR3 protein: CASSIDRQGGTEAFF; CDR3 DNA: TGTGCCAGTAGTATTGACCGACAGGGAGGCACTGAAGCTTTCTTT
clone size: .; CDR3 length: 17; J gene: TRBJ2-3; V gene: TRBV7-9; D gene: TRBD2; CDR3 protein: CASSFSTAGGPSDTQYF; CDR3 DNA: TGTGCCAGCAGCTTTTCTACGGCGGGAGGGCCCTCGGATACGCAGTATTTT
clone size: .; CDR3 length: 14; J gene: TRBJ1-1; V gene: TRBV10-3; D gene: TRBD1; CDR3 protein: CAISGTGLSTEAFF; CDR3 DNA: TGTGCCATCAGTGGGACAGGGTTGAGCACTGAAGCTTTCTTT
clone size: .; CDR3 length: 15; J gene: TRBJ2-1; V gene: TRBV30; D gene: TRBD1; CDR3 protein: CAWIRLPGQGNEQFF; CDR3 DNA: TGTGCCTGGATTAGGCTCCCGGGACAGGGAAATGAGCAGTTCTTC
clone size: .; CDR3 length: 16; J gene: TRBJ2-7; V gene: TRBV4-1; D gene: .; CDR3 protein: CASSQAFMTTSYEQYF; CDR3 DNA: TGCGCCAGCAGCCAAGCCTTCATGACGACTAGCTACGAGCAGTACTTC
clone size: .; CDR3 length: 14; J gene: TRBJ2-6; V gene: TRBV6-5; D gene: .; CDR3 protein: CASSSTSGANVLTF; CDR3 DNA: TGTGCCAGCAGTTCAACTTCTGGGGCCAACGTCCTGACTTTC
clone size: .; CDR3 length: 17; J gene: TRBJ1-1; V gene: TRBV12-5; D gene: .; CDR3 protein: CASGFLLPGESDTEAFF; CDR3 DNA: TGTGCTAGTGGTTTTCTCTTGCCCGGGGAGAGTGACACTGAAGCTTTCTTT
clone size: .; CDR3 length: 16; J gene: TRBJ2-7; V gene: TRBV6-5; D gene: TRBD2; CDR3 protein: CASSSKRDPSSYEQYF; CDR3 DNA: TGTGCCAGCAGTTCTAAGCGGGACCCGAGCTCCTACGAGCAGTACTTC
clone size: .; CDR3 length: 14; J gene: TRBJ2-5; V gene: TRBV5-1; D gene: .; CDR3 protein: CASSLGHEQETQYF; CDR3 DNA: TGCGCCAGCAGCTTGGGACACGAACAAGAGACCCAGTACTTC
clone size: .; CDR3 length: 14; J gene: TRBJ2-4; V gene: TRBV6-5; D gene: TRBD2; CDR3 protein: CASSYSRGGNIQYF; CDR3 DNA: TGTGCCAGCAGTTACTCCCGGGGGGGGAACATTCAGTACTTC
clone size: .; CDR3 length: 13; J gene: TRBJ2-3; V gene: TRBV6-6; D gene: .; CDR3 protein: CASSGVSTDTQYF; CDR3 DNA: TGTGCCAGCTCGGGAGTTAGCACAGATACGCAGTATTTT
clone size: .; CDR3 length: 15; J gene: TRBJ2-7; V gene: TRBV7-8; D gene: .; CDR3 protein: CASSPTRWRTYEQYF; CDR3 DNA: TGTGCCAGCAGCCCAACGCGTTGGCGCACCTACGAGCAGTACTTC
clone size: .; CDR3 length: 16; J gene: TRBJ2-2; V gene: TRBV9; D gene: TRBD2; CDR3 protein: CASSVYLAGGTGELFF; CDR3 DNA: TGTGCCAGCAGCGTTTACCTAGCGGGAGGAACCGGGGAGCTGTTTTTT
clone size: .; CDR3 length: 13; J gene: TRBJ2-7; V gene: TRBV4-1; D gene: TRBD1; CDR3 protein: CASSQSQGYEQYF; CDR3 DNA: TGCGCCAGCAGCCAATCACAGGGGTACGAGCAGTACTTC
clone size: .; CDR3 length: 14; J gene: TRBJ2-7; V gene: TRBV29-1; D gene: .; CDR3 protein: CSVAEQDKDYEQYF; CDR3 DNA: TGCAGCGTTGCCGAGCAGGACAAAGACTACGAGCAGTACTTC
clone size: .; CDR3 length: 17; J gene: TRBJ2-1; V gene: TRBV7-9; D gene: TRBD2; CDR3 protein: CASSLKRSSGRVYEQFF; CDR3 DNA: TGTGCCAGCAGCTTAAAACGATCTAGCGGGAGGGTCTATGAGCAGTTCTTC
clone size: .; CDR3 length: 14; J gene: TRBJ1-1; V gene: TRBV5-3; D gene: .; CDR3 protein: CARSLSGVWTEAFF; CDR3 DNA: TGTGCCAGAAGCTTGTCAGGGGTTTGGACTGAAGCTTTCTTT
clone size: few; CDR3 length: 11; J gene: TRBJ2-7; V gene: TRBV30; D gene: .; CDR3 protein: CAWSSVYEQYF; CDR3 DNA: TGTGCCTGGAGTTCAGTCTACGAGCAGTACTTC
clone size: .; CDR3 length: 14; J gene: TRBJ2-7; V gene: TRBV11-3; D gene: TRBD1; CDR3 protein: CASRRTGAMHEQYF; CDR3 DNA: TGTGCCAGCAGGCGGACAGGGGCGATGCACGAGCAGTACTTC
clone size: .; CDR3 length: 18; J gene: TRBJ2-7; V gene: TRBV27; D gene: TRBD2; CDR3 protein: CASSFLAGGPQTSYEQYF; CDR3 DNA: TGTGCCAGCAGTTTCCTAGCGGGAGGGCCTCAGACCTCCTACGAGCAGTACTTC
clone size: .; CDR3 length: 13; J gene: TRBJ2-4; V gene: TRBV27; D gene: .; CDR3 protein: CASSRIPGDIQYF; CDR3 DNA: TGTGCCAGCAGTCGGATCCCGGGGGACATTCAGTACTTC
clone size: .; CDR3 length: 15; J gene: TRBJ2-7; V gene: TRBV6-1; D gene: TRBD2; CDR3 protein: CASSEVGTRGYEQYF; CDR3 DNA: TGTGCCAGCAGTGAAGTGGGGACTAGGGGCTATGAGCAGTACTTC
clone size: few; CDR3 length: 15; J gene: TRBJ1-4; V gene: TRBV4-3; D gene: .; CDR3 protein: CASSPRGYSQEKLFF; CDR3 DNA: TGCGCCAGCAGCCCGAGAGGATATTCTCAGGAAAAACTGTTTTTT
clone size: .; CDR3 length: 16; J gene: TRBJ2-5; V gene: TRBV14; D gene: .; CDR3 protein: CASSQAPGHNQETQYF; CDR3 DNA: TGTGCCAGCAGCCAAGCTCCTGGACACAACCAAGAGACCCAGTACTTC
clone size: .; CDR3 length: 14; J gene: TRBJ1-4; V gene: TRBV7-9; D gene: .; CDR3 protein: CASSEARENEKLFF; CDR3 DNA: TGTGCCAGCAGCGAAGCGCGAGAGAATGAAAAACTGTTTTTT
clone size: .; CDR3 length: 14; J gene: TRBJ2-5; V gene: TRBV28; D gene: TRBD1; CDR3 protein: CASSSADREETQYF; CDR3 DNA: TGTGCCAGCAGTTCAGCGGACAGGGAAGAGACCCAGTACTTC
clone size: .; CDR3 length: 15; J gene: TRBJ1-2; V gene: TRBV4-2; D gene: .; CDR3 protein: CASSQAQSTNYGYTF; CDR3 DNA: TGTGCCAGCAGCCAAGCGCAGAGTACTAACTATGGCTACACCTTC
clone size: few; CDR3 length: 13; J gene: TRBJ1-2; V gene: TRBV5-1; D gene: TRBD1; CDR3 protein: CASSSTGTGGYTF; CDR3 DNA: TGCGCCAGCAGCTCGACAGGGACGGGTGGCTACACCTTC
clone size: .; CDR3 length: 16; J gene: TRBJ1-5; V gene: TRBV19; D gene: TRBD1; CDR3 protein: CASSILVPGGNQPQHF; CDR3 DNA: TGTGCCAGTAGTATCCTCGTTCCAGGGGGGAATCAGCCCCAGCATTTT
clone size: .; CDR3 length: 15; J gene: TRBJ2-1; V gene: TRBV4-1; D gene: .; CDR3 protein: CASSENDRKRSEQFF; CDR3 DNA: TGCGCCAGCAGCGAGAACGACCGGAAACGATCTGAGCAGTTCTTC
clone size: .; CDR3 length: 16; J gene: TRBJ2-3; V gene: TRBV5-4; D gene: .; CDR3 protein: CASSLDYLPNTDTQYF; CDR3 DNA: TGTGCCAGCAGCTTGGACTACTTGCCAAACACAGATACGCAGTATTTT
clone size: .; CDR3 length: 17; J gene: TRBJ1-3; V gene: TRBV9; D gene: .; CDR3 protein: CASSVGGRGAHGNTIYF; CDR3 DNA: TGTGCCAGCAGCGTAGGAGGGCGAGGAGCTCATGGAAACACCATATATTTT
clone size: .; CDR3 length: 15; J gene: TRBJ2-5; V gene: TRBV16; D gene: .; CDR3 protein: CASSQTGAYQETQYF; CDR3 DNA: TGTGCCAGCAGCCAAACGGGGGCCTACCAAGAGACCCAGTACTTC
clone size: .; CDR3 length: 13; J gene: TRBJ2-2; V gene: TRBV10-1; D gene: TRBD2; CDR3 protein: CASTSGNTGELFF; CDR3 DNA: TGCGCCAGCACTAGCGGGAACACCGGGGAGCTGTTTTTT
clone size: .; CDR3 length: 14; J gene: TRBJ2-1; V gene: TRBV7-9; D gene: .; CDR3 protein: CASSIEGGRNEQFF; CDR3 DNA: TGTGCCAGCAGCATCGAGGGGGGAAGGAATGAGCAGTTCTTC
clone size: .; CDR3 length: 12; J gene: TRBJ2-6; V gene: TRBV27; D gene: .; CDR3 protein: CASTSGANVLTF; CDR3 DNA: TGTGCCAGCACCTCTGGGGCCAACGTCCTGACTTTC
clone size: .; CDR3 length: 14; J gene: TRBJ2-3; V gene: TRBV5-4; D gene: .; CDR3 protein: CASSLELFTDTQYF; CDR3 DNA: TGTGCCAGCAGCTTGGAACTTTTCACAGATACGCAGTATTTT
clone size: .; CDR3 length: 17; J gene: TRBJ2-7; V gene: TRBV7-7; D gene: TRBD2; CDR3 protein: CASSPVEGLAGPLRQYF; CDR3 DNA: TGTGCCAGCAGCCCCGTGGAGGGACTAGCGGGACCCCTCCGGCAGTACTTC
clone size: .; CDR3 length: 14; J gene: TRBJ2-7; V gene: TRBV9; D gene: .; CDR3 protein: CASSVSGYSYEQYF; CDR3 DNA: TGTGCCAGCAGCGTAAGCGGGTACTCCTACGAGCAGTACTTC
clone size: .; CDR3 length: 15; J gene: TRBJ2-1; V gene: TRBV6-5; D gene: TRBD2; CDR3 protein: CASSYASGGYNEQFF; CDR3 DNA: TGTGCCAGCAGTTACGCTAGCGGGGGCTACAATGAGCAGTTCTTC
clone size: .; CDR3 length: 14; J gene: TRBJ1-1; V gene: TRBV28; D gene: .; CDR3 protein: CASSLYGENTEAFF; CDR3 DNA: TGTGCCAGCAGTTTATATGGGGAGAACACTGAAGCTTTCTTT
clone size: .; CDR3 length: 18; J gene: TRBJ2-1; V gene: TRBV21-1; D gene: .; CDR3 protein: CASSFRDPTPRPYNEQFF; CDR3 DNA: TGTGCCAGCAGCTTCCGGGACCCCACCCCGCGACCCTACAATGAGCAGTTCTTC
clone size: few; CDR3 length: 12; J gene: TRBJ2-4; V gene: TRBV29-1; D gene: .; CDR3 protein: CSVVGRKNIQYF; CDR3 DNA: TGCAGCGTTGTGGGACGGAAAAACATTCAGTACTTC
clone size: .; CDR3 length: 12; J gene: TRBJ2-7; V gene: TRBV27; D gene: .; CDR3 protein: CASGWDGWEQYF; CDR3 DNA: TGTGCCAGCGGCTGGGACGGGTGGGAGCAGTACTTC
clone size: .; CDR3 length: 14; J gene: TRBJ2-2; V gene: TRBV18; D gene: TRBD2; CDR3 protein: CASQTSANTGELFF; CDR3 DNA: TGTGCCAGTCAAACTAGCGCAAACACCGGGGAGCTGTTTTTT
clone size: .; CDR3 length: 13; J gene: TRBJ2-3; V gene: TRBV5-6; D gene: TRBD2; CDR3 protein: CASKGGRAFTQYF; CDR3 DNA: TGTGCCAGCAAGGGCGGGAGGGCCTTTACGCAGTATTTT
clone size: .; CDR3 length: 16; J gene: TRBJ2-5; V gene: TRBV28; D gene: TRBD2; CDR3 protein: CASSFPSGRRQETQYF; CDR3 DNA: TGTGCCAGCAGTTTCCCGAGCGGGAGGAGGCAAGAGACCCAGTACTTC
clone size: .; CDR3 length: 11; J gene: TRBJ2-5; V gene: TRBV5-1; D gene: .; CDR3 protein: CASSREETQYF; CDR3 DNA: TGCGCCAGCAGTCGAGAGGAGACCCAGTACTTC
clone size: few; CDR3 length: 11; J gene: TRBJ1-3; V gene: TRBV6-1; D gene: .; CDR3 protein: CATENGNTIYF; CDR3 DNA: TGTGCCACAGAAAACGGAAACACCATATATTTT
clone size: few; CDR3 length: 13; J gene: TRBJ2-3; V gene: TRBV6-4; D gene: .; CDR3 protein: CASSATVTDTQYF; CDR3 DNA: TGTGCCAGCAGTGCAACGGTCACAGATACGCAGTATTTT
clone size: .; CDR3 length: 15; J gene: TRBJ2-1; V gene: TRBV4-1; D gene: .; CDR3 protein: CASRSSGYSYNEQFF; CDR3 DNA: TGCGCCAGCAGGAGCAGCGGGTACTCCTACAATGAGCAGTTCTTC